The rows below give T cell receptor beta chains drawn from one sample of a study of OX40 agonist ivuxolimab in advanced cancers. Using immunoSEQ multiplex PCR, the repertoire was profiled, and TCRdb retains in-frame clones only, with some absent. The data hold 75,000 to 95,000 clones, with approximately 88% observed a single time. The sequenced sample was CD4+ or CD8+ T cells sorted from blood, obtained in a trial of the OX40 agonist ivuxolimab. These receptors came from an adult with an advanced solid tumor such as melanoma, head and neck, liver or kidney cancer. Both conserved end residues are part of each CDR3. D genes are given only for firm matches. Clone size appears in some rows only: once, few, many, or a class for an expanded clone.

NA NA TRBJ1-4 TRBV28 TGTGCCAGCAGTTTCGGGGGACCGAATGAAAAACTGTTTTTT CASSFGGPNEKLFF
NA NA TRBJ1-2 TRBV5-4 TGTGCCAGCAGCTTGGACGGGGAGTATGGCTACACCTTC CASSLDGEYGYTF
NA NA TRBJ2-7 TRBV27 TGTGCCAGCAGTTTAACCCCCCGGGAGCAGTACTTC CASSLTPREQYF
NA NA TRBJ2-7 TRBV7-9 TGTGCCAGCAGCTTGGGGGGACTTTCCTACGAGCAGTACTTC CASSLGGLSYEQYF
many NA TRBJ1-2 TRBV2 TGTGCCGGGGAGAGGGGCAGCCGCTATGGCTACACCTTC CAGERGSRYGYTF
NA NA TRBJ1-1 TRBV5-4 TGTGCCAGCAGCCCGGGACACTCGAACACTGAAGCTTTCTTT CASSPGHSNTEAFF
few NA TRBJ2-1 TRBV9 TGTGCCAGCAGCGTAGAAGAAGCGGAGTACGATGAGCAGTTCTTC CASSVEEAEYDEQFF
NA NA TRBJ2-2 TRBV18 TGTGCCAGCTCACCGAAATTAAGCACCGGGGAGCTGTTTTTT CASSPKLSTGELFF
NA NA TRBJ1-2 TRBV6-6 TGTGCCAGCAGTTACGGGAGGGAATATGGCTACACCTTC CASSYGREYGYTF
NA NA TRBJ2-7 TRBV5-1 TGCGCCAGCAGCTTGGCCCTAGGCGCAGAGCCCTACGAGCAGTACTTC CASSLALGAEPYEQYF
NA NA TRBJ2-3 TRBV4-2 TGTGCCAGCAGCCTGAATGCGGGACTCCGCACAGATACGCAGTATTTT CASSLNAGLRTDTQYF
NA NA TRBJ2-5 TRBV7-6 TGTGCCAGCAGCGAGCCGAGGGGGGGAGAAAAGACCCAGTACTTC CASSEPRGGEKTQYF
NA NA TRBJ1-6 TRBV11-3 TGTGCCAGCAGCCAAACAGGCGGTTCACCCCTCCACTTT CASSQTGGSPLHF
NA NA TRBJ2-2 TRBV11-1 TGTGCCAGCAGATTTGCACGGAGCACCGGGGAGCTGTTTTTT CASRFARSTGELFF
NA NA TRBJ2-6 TRBV7-2 TGTGCCAGCAGCTCCACTTCTGGGGCCAACGTCCTGACTTTC CASSSTSGANVLTF
NA NA TRBJ2-1 TRBV14 TGTGCCAGCAGCCAAGACTGGACTCCGGGGTTCTTC CASSQDWTPGFF
NA NA TRBJ2-7 TRBV11-2 TGTGCCAGCAGCTTGGTCAGGGGCAGGCACGAGCAGTACTTC CASSLVRGRHEQYF
NA NA TRBJ1-1 TRBV6-6 TGTGCCAGCAGTTACAGGGGACGGGGAATCACTGAAGCTTTCTTT CASSYRGRGITEAFF
NA NA TRBJ2-5 TRBV18 TGTGCCAGCTCACCACCGACGGTACGGGAGACCCAGTACTTC CASSPPTVRETQYF
few NA TRBJ1-2 TRBV7-9 TGTGCCAGCAGCTCAGTGGCAGGGAGAAGCGCTGAGGGCTACACCTTC CASSSVAGRSAEGYTF
NA TRBD2 TRBJ2-7 TRBV2 TGTGCCAGCATTCCGCCGGCGAGCGGGAGTTACGAGCAGTACTTC CASIPPASGSYEQYF
NA TRBD2 TRBJ2-5 TRBV5-1 TGCGCCAGCAGCTTGTCCTTAGCGGGGCCCCAAGAGACCCAGTACTTC CASSLSLAGPQETQYF
NA NA TRBJ1-2 TRBV18 TGTGCCAGCTCACCCGCCTCGACTAACTATGGCTACACCTTC CASSPASTNYGYTF
NA NA TRBJ1-6 TRBV7-3 TGTGCCAGCAGCTCGTCCCTCGGACGAGGTTCACCCCTCCACTTT CASSSSLGRGSPLHF
NA NA TRBJ2-5 TRBV5-1 TGCGCCAGCACCTCGAGCAGTAGGCAAGAGACCCAGTACTTC CASTSSSRQETQYF
medium-sized NA TRBJ1-1 TRBV29-1 TGCAGCGTTGCCCGGGACCCAAGGAACACTGAAGCTTTCTTT CSVARDPRNTEAFF
NA NA TRBJ2-2 TRBV6-1 TGTGCCAGCAGTGAATACTTAAGGAGGGCCGGCACCGGGGAGCTGTTTTTT CASSEYLRRAGTGELFF
NA NA TRBJ2-5 TRBV28 TGTGCCAGCAGTTTAGGGGATAGGGAGACCCAGTACTTC CASSLGDRETQYF
few TRBD2 TRBJ2-3 TRBV2 TGTGCCAGCGTGATGGCTAGCGGAGCAATGGATACGCAGTATTTT CASVMASGAMDTQYF
NA NA TRBJ2-7 TRBV28 TGTGCCAGCAGTTCGCCCGTTACCTACGAGCAGTACTTC CASSSPVTYEQYF
NA NA TRBJ1-5 TRBV6-1 TGTGCCAGCAGTGGACAGGATGATCAGCCCCAGCATTTT CASSGQDDQPQHF
once TRBD2 TRBJ2-3 TRBV6-1 TGTGCCAGCAGTGAAAGGGCGGGGGGGATTGGAACAGATACGCAGTATTTT CASSERAGGIGTDTQYF
NA NA TRBJ2-5 TRBV10-3 TGTGCCATCAGTGAGTCCATGTACCCTCGGACCCAGTACTTC CAISESMYPRTQYF
NA NA TRBJ1-1 TRBV15 TGTGCCACCAGCAGAGACGTCACAACGAACACTGAAGCTTTCTTT CATSRDVTTNTEAFF
few NA TRBJ1-1 TRBV6-5 TGTGCCAGCTTCAGGATGAACACTGAAGCTTTCTTT CASFRMNTEAFF
NA NA TRBJ2-1 TRBV15 TGTGCCACCAGCAGAGGGGGGTTTCTCCTCAATGAGCAGTTCTTC CATSRGGFLLNEQFF
NA TRBD1 TRBJ1-1 TRBV6-6 TGTGCCAGCAGTTACTCGACAGGGCCTGAAGCTTTCTTT CASSYSTGPEAFF
NA TRBD1 TRBJ1-2 TRBV27 TGTGCCAGCAGGGGAACAGGGGAGCACGGCTACACCTTC CASRGTGEHGYTF
few NA TRBJ1-3 TRBV2 TGTGCCAGCAGTGAAGTACAGGGAAACACCATATATTTT CASSEVQGNTIYF
NA TRBD1 TRBJ1-4 TRBV18 TGTGCCAGCTCACCACCGGGACAGGGCGGCGAAAAACTGTTTTTT CASSPPGQGGEKLFF
once NA TRBJ2-7 TRBV11-2 TGTGCCAGCAGCTTAGGACAGCCCTACGAGCAGTACTTC CASSLGQPYEQYF
NA NA TRBJ2-5 TRBV2 TGTGCCAGCAGTGAAGTAGGGGGAGAGACCCAGTACTTC CASSEVGGETQYF
NA NA TRBJ2-5 TRBV10-3 TGTGCCATCAGTGATTCAGGGGGGAGCGAGACCCAGTACTTC CAISDSGGSETQYF
once TRBD2 TRBJ2-2 TRBV18 TGTGCCAGCTCACCACGACTAGCGGCCACCGGGGAGCTGTTTTTT CASSPRLAATGELFF
NA TRBD1 TRBJ1-1 TRBV5-1 TGCGCCAGCAGCTCCGGACAGGGGGCTGTGGGGACTGAAGCTTTCTTT CASSSGQGAVGTEAFF
NA TRBD1 TRBJ2-3 TRBV4-1 TGCGCCAGCAGCCAGGGACAGGGGGCCGCAGATACGCAGTATTTT CASSQGQGAADTQYF
once NA TRBJ1-6 TRBV7-9 TGTGCCAGCAGCTCGACAGGCTATAATTCACCCCTCCACTTT CASSSTGYNSPLHF
NA NA TRBJ2-7 TRBV7-9 TGTGCCAGCAGCTCCCTCAACGAGCAGTACTTC CASSSLNEQYF
NA NA TRBJ2-2 TRBV5-1 TGCGCCAGCAGCTTGTTAGGACGGCTGACGAACACCGGGGAGCTGTTTTTT CASSLLGRLTNTGELFF
NA TRBD1 TRBJ2-1 TRBV5-1 TGCGCCAGCAGCGCTACAGGGGGCGCCGTATACAATGAGCAGTTCTTC CASSATGGAVYNEQFF
few TRBD2 TRBJ2-5 TRBV9 TGTGCCAGCAGCGTAGGTGCTAGCGGGAGCTTAGGGGAGACCCAGTACTTC CASSVGASGSLGETQYF
NA TRBD1 TRBJ2-3 TRBV5-1 TGCGCCAGCAGCTTTCAGGGGGCCGGGGCAGATACGCAGTATTTT CASSFQGAGADTQYF
once NA TRBJ2-7 TRBV4-2 TGTGCCAGCAGCCGCTCAACGCTACAGGGATGGTACGAGCAGTACTTC CASSRSTLQGWYEQYF
once NA TRBJ1-1 TRBV4-1 TGCGCCAGCAGCCAAGAATCCATATCGGGCACTGAAGCTTTCTTT CASSQESISGTEAFF
NA NA TRBJ2-3 TRBV6-6 TGTGCCAGCAGCTGGGAGCTTACAGATACGCAGTATTTT CASSWELTDTQYF
NA NA TRBJ2-2 TRBV6-6 TGTGCCAGCAGATCTTACGGGGGAAGTGGCGGGGAGCTGTTTTTT CASRSYGGSGGELFF
few TRBD1 TRBJ1-1 TRBV11-3 TGTGCCAGCAGCTTGCACACAGGGGCTCCCGAAGCTTTCTTT CASSLHTGAPEAFF